This T cell receptor beta chain was documented in a study of T cell changes during pregnancy in multiple sclerosis. Notes on this clone: Other DNA sequences from this sample encode an identical CDR3 as well.

The ends lost 4 bases at V and 8 bases at J; junction bases unmatched: 5. Per the germline V gene, CDR1 is SGHRS and CDR2 is YFSETQ. CDR3 size: 13 residues. Method: immunoSEQ multiplex PCR; TCRdb's copy keeps in-frame clones and lacks some. The sample lists 40,000 or so clones; roughly nine tenths were seen once. The sequencing used peripheral blood, collected before pregnancy. This rearrangement joins TRBV5-1 to TRBJ1-4, with 7 bases aligning to TRBD1. This sequence was found in a female donor with multiple sclerosis, enrolled in a pregnancy study. The CDR3 reads CASSTDRLEKLFF. Written as DNA, the CDR3 is TGCGCCAGCAGCACGGACAGGTTGGAAAAACTGTTTTTT.